This T cell receptor (beta chain) appears in the sequencing data of a study of cytomegalovirus exposure and HLA in healthy donors. Study-level results: The authors later linked a missense DCLRE1C variant to TCR beta V- and J-gene trimming. Later findings reportedly placed an Asian-associated ancestry cluster below the approximately 670-donor mean for N-insertions. Most likely, a cluster of highly shared sequence variants arose as a sequencing artifact. Prediction of most subjects' HLA-A and HLA-B alleles by TCR beta sequences was reportedly accurate.

The study ran its PCR with 60 Vbeta and 13 Jbeta primers. Sequencing used immunoSEQ multiplex PCR; TCRdb keeps in-frame clones, though not all of them. Of roughly 250,000 clones detected, almost 85% appear once; the ten largest clones hold about 2%. As concerns this clone: Its matching antigen is unknown.

Trimming left V 2 bases short and J 5 bases short, with 11 bases between. The CDR3 is 13 amino acids. Germline lookup yields CDR1 GTSNPN and CDR2 SVGIG (reference sequence). This TCR was sampled from a woman aged 40-49 years in good health and CMV-seropositive. The J gene is TRBJ2-3, the V gene TRBV30; unclear D gene. The material sequenced was PBMCs. The CDR3 sequence: CAWSKSLRDTQYF. The CDR3 nucleotides are TGTGCCTGGAGTAAGAGCTTGAGAGATACGCAGTATTTT. The full variable domain, with the rest looked up from reference TRBV30 and TRBJ2-3, is SQTIHQWPATLVQPVGSPLSLECTVEGTSNPNLYWYRQAAGRGLQLLFYSVGIGQISSEVPQNLSASRPQDRQFILSSKKLLLSDSGFYLCAWSKSLRDTQYFGPGTRLTVL.